The 23 T cell receptor beta chains given below trace back to one sample, sequenced in a study of blood T cell repertoires in COVID-19. Generated by immunoSEQ multiplex PCR, the TCRdb table keeps only in-frame clones and is missing some. The sample records fewer than 450,000 clones, about 90% being singletons. The sample taken for sequencing was PBMCs or T cells enriched from blood (not recorded which). These receptor sequences come from a man aged 18 to 30 who had recovered from COVID-19.

The gene calls are TRBV5-4 and TRBJ1-2, with a weak D call TRBD1 (5 bases). The CDR3 length is 14 residues. The V gene's germline CDR1 is SGHNT and CDR2 YYREEE (reference sequence). Trimming removed 0 bases at V and 7 bases at J, with 13 bases between. CDR3 nucleotides: TGTGCCAGCAGCTTGGCCCGGGGGATGGGTGGCTACACCTTC. This translates into CASSLARGMGGYTF.

The count of this clone is one. The chain combines TRBV4-1 with TRBJ1-3; D possibly corresponds to TRBD1 (6 bases). Germline V gene data show CDR1 as MGHRA and CDR2 as YSYEKL. CDR3 length: 18 residues. The ends were cut back, 0 bases at V and 1 base at J, with 16 bases in the middle. The CDR3 sequence: CASSQDFGTLFSGNTIYF. CDR3 bases: TGCGCCAGCAGCCAAGACTTTGGGACATTATTTTCTGGAAACACCATATATTTT.

This clone was seen once. This chain's CDR3 is CASRSGTDEKLFF. The CDR3 nucleotides read TGCGCCAGCAGATCCGGGACTGATGAAAAACTGTTTTTT. This rearrangement joins TRBV5-1 to TRBJ1-4, with D possibly matching TRBD1 (5 bases). V shed 5 bases and J shed 6 bases, with 11 bases lying between them. CDR3 length: 13 amino acids. Germline V gene sequence: CDR1 SGHRS, CDR2 YFSETQ.

V and J are TRBV18 and TRBJ2-3; no firm D call. This CDR3 region has 12 residues. V gave up 11 bases and J gave up 0 bases, with 9 bases separating them. Germline assignment: CDR1 KGHSH and CDR2 LQKENI. CDR3 DNA: TGTGCCGCGGCTTCTAGCACAGATACGCAGTATTTT. Translation gives CAAASSTDTQYF.

The rearrangement uses TRBV9 and TRBJ2-2; 10 bases are shared with TRBD2. V lost 3 bases and J lost 3; bases outside the gene matches: 5. This CDR3 has 16 amino acids. The germline V gene encodes CDR1 SGDLS and CDR2 YYNGEE. As DNA, the CDR3 is TGTGCCAGCAGCGCCCGGACTAGCGGAGACACCGGGGAGCTGTTTTTT. Translation gives CASSARTSGDTGELFF.

The rearrangement links TRBV29-1 to TRBJ2-1; D is perhaps TRBD2 (6 bases). The ends were cut back, 1 base at V and 0 bases at J, with 16 bases in the middle. The germline gives CDR1 SQVTM, CDR2 ANQGSEA. This CDR3 has 17 residues. The CDR3 nucleotides are TGCAGCGTTGAAGGGGGTGGAGGGTACCTCTCCTACAATGAGCAGTTCTTC. Residues: CSVEGGGGYLSYNEQFF.

The rearrangement links TRBV9 to TRBJ1-4, with 9 bases aligning to TRBD1. This CDR3 spans 15 amino acids. Trimming cost V 4 bases and J 8 bases; bases outside gene matches: 9. The germline V gene has CDR1 SGDLS and CDR2 YYNGEE. The CDR3 sequence is CASSLRDREGEKLFF. In DNA, the CDR3 is TGTGCCAGCAGCCTCCGGGACAGGGAAGGGGAAAAACTGTTTTTT. Drawing the rest from reference TRBV9 and TRBJ1-4, the complete variable domain is DSGVTQTPKHLITATGQRVTLRCSPRSGDLSVYWYQQSLDQGLQFLIQYYNGEERAKGNILERFSAQQFPDLHSELNLSSLELGDSALYFCASSLRDREGEKLFFGSGTQLSVL.

The rearrangement links TRBV5-4 to TRBJ1-1, with D possibly matching TRBD1 (6 bases). The CDR3 runs to 16 residues. The germline V gene encodes CDR1 SGHNT and CDR2 YYREEE (reference sequence). The V end was cut by 5 bases, the J end by 3 bases, with 20 bases between. The CDR3 loop reads CASSTINNRVHTEAFF. The CDR3 region has the DNA TGTGCCAGCAGTACGATCAATAACAGGGTACACACTGAAGCTTTCTTT.

The chain carries TRBV10-1 and TRBJ1-2; D remains ambiguous. The CDR3 is made up of 13 amino acids. Between the trimmed V and J ends, which lost 6 bases and 4 bases, there was a span of 12 bases. The germline gives CDR1 WNHNN, CDR2 SYGVQD (reference sequence). The CDR3 is CASSTTRGYGYTF. CDR3 coding DNA: TGCGCCAGCAGCACCACACGGGGCTATGGCTACACCTTC.

The chain carries TRBV18 and TRBJ1-2; 7 nucleotides match TRBD1. The CDR3 runs 13 residues. Germline trimming cut 3 bases from V and 8 bases from J; bases unmatched to any gene: 6. CDR1 is KGHSH, CDR2 LQKENI, per germline. CDR3 sequence (DNA): TGTGCCAGCTCACCTGACAGGGTAGGCGGCTACACCTTC. Its protein product is CASSPDRVGGYTF.

The table lists this clone with a count of one. The chain uses TRBV15 and TRBJ2-7; 11 positions agree with TRBD2. V lost 5 bases to trimming and J lost 2 bases; unmatched junction nucleotides: 5. The CDR3 runs to 15 residues. CDR1 LNHNV and CDR2 YYDKDF come from the germline V gene (reference sequence). The CDR3 nucleotides read TGTGCCACCAGCTCTCGACTAGCGGGGACCTACGAGCAGTACTTC. This translates into CATSSRLAGTYEQYF.

The V gene is TRBV11-2, the J gene TRBJ1-1; D unresolved. This CDR3 contains 13 residues. Trimming cost V 7 bases and J 0 bases, with 9 bases left between them. Per the germline V gene, CDR1 is SGHAT and CDR2 is FQNNGV. The CDR3 sequence: CASTHSMNTEAFF. The CDR3 DNA follows: TGTGCCAGCACCCACAGCATGAACACTGAAGCTTTCTTT.

The rearrangement uses TRBV24-1 and TRBJ1-1, with D maybe TRBD1 (5 bases). This CDR3 has 13 amino acids. V was clipped by 7 bases and J by 1 base, with 9 bases between them. Germline assignment: CDR1 KGHDR and CDR2 SFDVKD. This CDR3 reads CATSQGWNTEAFF. The CDR3 DNA reads TGTGCCACCAGCCAGGGCTGGAACACTGAAGCTTTCTTT.

This clone was seen a single time. V and J are TRBV27 and TRBJ2-2, with a weak D call TRBD1 (6 bases). Germline V gene lookup returns CDR1 MNHEY and CDR2 SMNVEV (reference sequence). Trimming shortened V by 1 base and J by 6 bases, and 18 bases separated the two germline ends. CDR3 length: 17 amino acids. CDR3 region: CASSLLLGATRAGELFF. DNA for the CDR3: TGTGCCAGCAGTTTATTATTGGGGGCCACCCGAGCCGGGGAGCTGTTTTTT.

The chain joins TRBV20-1 to TRBJ1-3; D gene unclear. Trimming left V 2 bases short and J 6 bases short, with 5 bases between. CDR1 and CDR2 (germline): DFQATT, SNEGSKA (reference sequence). CDR3 length equals 11 residues. The CDR3 nucleotides read TGCAGTGCTAGAACGGTAAACACCATATATTTT. This translates into CSARTVNTIYF.

V gene TRBV28 combines with J gene TRBJ2-1; 7 nucleotides match TRBD2. Per germline, CDR1 MDHEN and CDR2 SYDVKM. V gave up 2 bases and J gave up 0 bases; unmatched junction bases: 4. The CDR3 spans 16 residues. CDR3 sequence reads: CASSLSGGSSYNEQFF. DNA for the CDR3: TGTGCCAGCAGTTTAAGTGGCGGGAGCTCCTACAATGAGCAGTTCTTC.

As for this clone: The sample carries other DNA sequences with the same CDR3. The chain carries TRBV5-1 and TRBJ2-5, with TRBD1 as a possible D gene (5 bases). Trimming shortened V by 0 bases and J by 2 bases, and 8 bases separated the two germline ends. Germline lookup yields CDR1 SGHRS and CDR2 YFSETQ. This CDR3 comprises 14 residues. The CDR3 sequence: CASSLATGQETQYF. In nucleotides, the CDR3 is TGCGCCAGCAGCTTGGCCACAGGACAAGAGACCCAGTACTTC.

In regard to this clone: The DNA is left out, because the CDR3 cannot be placed on it with certainty; the CDR3 is given as TCRdb lists it. The chain recombines TRBV4-1 with TRBJ1-2. Germline loops: CDR1 MGHRA, CDR2 YSYEKL. The CDR3 totals 15 residues, both ends included. The CDR3 spells CASSQAVLLSYGYTF.

The genes are TRBV7-2 and TRBJ1-6; D perhaps matches TRBD1 (5 bases). Germline CDR1 and CDR2: SGHTA and FQGNSA. CDR3 length: 14 amino acids. Trimming removed 4 bases at V and 13 bases at J, with 17 bases between. The CDR3 sequence: CASSYTLGPGPLHF. The CDR3, as DNA: TGTGCCAGCAGCTATACCCTGGGGCCCGGGCCCCTCCACTTT.

The chain recombines TRBV28 with TRBJ1-3; 8 bases agree with TRBD1. Germline lookup yields CDR1 MDHEN and CDR2 SYDVKM. CDR3 size: 16 residues. Germline trimming cut 5 bases from V and 4 bases from J; bases unmatched to any gene: 10. The CDR3 nucleotides read TGTGCCAGCAGTCCGGCGGACAGGGCAGACGGAAACACCATATATTTT. Translating it yields CASSPADRADGNTIYF.

The chain couples TRBV2 to TRBJ1-5; 7 bases match TRBD1. The CDR3 spans 15 residues. The germline V gene encodes CDR1 SNHLY and CDR2 FYNNEI. Trimming cost V 4 bases and J 8 bases; bases outside gene matches: 11. The CDR3 protein is CASSANRGGGEPQHF. CDR3 in DNA: TGTGCCAGCAGTGCTAACAGGGGTGGCGGTGAGCCCCAGCATTTT.

The chain joins TRBV6-1 to TRBJ1-1; no clear D. CDR3 size: 15 residues. V lost 3 bases, J lost 2 bases, and 13 bases lay in between. Per germline, CDR1 MNHNS and CDR2 SASEGT. The CDR3 loop is CASSDYRRYNTEAFF. The CDR3 DNA is TGTGCCAGCAGTGATTATAGGCGGTATAACACTGAAGCTTTCTTT.

V is TRBV5-1 and J is TRBJ1-1, with 8 nucleotides matching TRBD1. This CDR3 region has 15 residues. V trimming: 0 bases; J trimming: 6 bases; junction bases outside the gene matches: 7. Per germline, CDR1 SGHRS and CDR2 YFSETQ. CDR3: CASSLGGTGLAEAFF. The CDR3 DNA reads as TGCGCCAGCAGCTTGGGAGGGACAGGCCTAGCTGAAGCTTTCTTT.